These 14 T cell receptor beta chains were sequenced from one sample in a study of T-cell reconstitution after alpha-beta-depleted transplantation in children. Unique molecular identifiers were used in preparing the TCRbeta library. TCRdb re-called the PCR reads through MiXCR, storing one row per CDR3 protein. The table records hundreds of thousands of distinct CDR3 sequences, approximately 12% of them present only once. Sample: PBMCs, mostly from graft donor cells, taken 360 days after TCRalphabeta/CD19-depleted stem cell transplant. The receptors come from a male patient between 10 and 17 years old who had a stem cell transplant for acute myeloid leukemia, so the T cells may come from the graft donor.

Regarding this clonotype: One end of the junction fails to match germline, which may point to a read error. This chain links TRBV6-1 with TRBJ2-7, with TRBD1 identical over 9 bases. The CDR3 is made up of 13 amino acids. Germline CDR1 is MNHNS and CDR2 is SASEGT. CDR3 loop: CAGSGDRAGEQYF. The CDR3 coding sequence is TGTGCCGGCAGCGGGGACAGGGCTGGCGAGCAGTACTTC.

This clonotype showed up just a few times. The rearrangement uses TRBV7-9 and TRBJ1-2; 8 bases match TRBD1. V shed 3 bases, J shed 5 bases, and the junction held 14 bases outside the gene matches. From germline, CDR1 is SEHNR and CDR2 FQNEAQ (reference sequence). The CDR3 spans 17 residues. The CDR3 loop reads CASSFRDRFPMPYGYTF. The DNA of the CDR3 is TGTGCCAGCAGCTTCCGGGACAGGTTCCCTATGCCGTATGGCTACACCTTC.

This clonotype was seen at least ten times. This chain joins TRBV29-1 and TRBJ2-2, with TRBD2 identical over 12 bases. The ends lost 7 bases at V and 6 bases at J; junction bases unmatched: 6. The CDR3 contains 14 residues. The germline gives CDR1 SQVTM, CDR2 ANQGSEA. The CDR3 nucleotides read TGCAGCGCCCGAGGACTAGCGGGATCCGGGGAGCTGTTTTTT. This gives the protein CSARGLAGSGELFF.

This sequence joins TRBV19 and TRBJ2-2, with a possible D match to TRBD1 (6 bases). Germline CDR1 reads LNHDA; CDR2 reads SQIVND (reference sequence). V dropped 3 bases and J dropped 5 bases, with 10 bases sitting between them. The CDR3 runs 14 residues. This CDR3 reads CASSIMGATGELFF. CDR3 nucleotide sequence: TGTGCCAGTAGTATCATGGGGGCGACCGGGGAGCTGTTTTTT.

CDR3 sequence (DNA): TGTGCCAGCAGTCCGGGGTTCGACAGTTACCAAGAGACCCAGTACTTC. Translated, it gives CASSPGFDSYQETQYF. The rearrangement uses TRBV28 and TRBJ2-5, with D perhaps TRBD1 or TRBD2 (5 bases each). Germline V gives CDR1 MDHEN, CDR2 SYDVKM. This CDR3 region has 16 residues. V shed 5 bases and J shed 0 bases, with 16 bases lying between them.

This clonotype was counted a few times. The chain recombines TRBV7-2 with TRBJ2-4; D is uncertain. The CDR3 loop spans 12 amino acids. The V gene lost 4 bases and the J gene lost 5 bases, with 6 bases spanning the gap. The germline V gene has CDR1 SGHTA and CDR2 FQGNSA. The CDR3 reads CASSSRQNIQYF. CDR3 DNA: TGTGCCAGCAGCTCCCGTCAAAACATTCAGTACTTC.

In its sample, this clonotype was seen a few times. The chain links TRBV29-1 to TRBJ2-5; 11 bases map to TRBD2. Trimming cost V 4 bases and J 1 base; bases outside gene matches: 8. This CDR3 is 16 amino acids long. From germline, CDR1 is SQVTM and CDR2 ANQGSEA. The CDR3 loop is CSVAWTSGLSQETQYF. In DNA form, the CDR3 reads TGCAGCGTTGCATGGACTAGCGGGTTAAGCCAAGAGACCCAGTACTTC. Complete variable domain (other parts from reference TRBV29-1 and TRBJ2-5): SAVISQKPSRDICQRGTSLTIQCQVDSQVTMMFWYRQQPGQSLTLIATANQGSEATYESGFVIDKFPISRPNLTFSTLTVSNMSPEDSSIYLCSVAWTSGLSQETQYFGPGTRLLVL.

This clonotype has only a few counts. This sequence joins TRBV5-6 and TRBJ1-2; D is perhaps TRBD1 (5 bases). The CDR3 sequence is 13 residues long. V lost 0 bases and J lost 5, with 8 bases in between. Germline CDR1 SGHDT, CDR2 YYEEEE. In nucleotides, the CDR3 is TGTGCCAGCAGCTTGGAGGGGTTTTATGGCTACACCTTC. Protein: CASSLEGFYGYTF.

This clonotype was recorded at least ten times. The chain joins TRBV28 to TRBJ2-6, with D possibly being TRBD1 or TRBD2 (5 bases each). Germline CDR1 and CDR2: MDHEN and SYDVKM. Trimming pared 3 bases from V and 1 base from J, leaving 22 bases between. The CDR3 runs to 20 residues. The CDR3 DNA sequence: TGTGCCAGCAGTTTCGGGGTGGCAGGGTGGGTAGAGTCTGGGGCCAACGTCCTGACTTTC. It is translated as CASSFGVAGWVESGANVLTF.

V is TRBV19 and J is TRBJ2-2, with TRBD2 as a possible D gene (6 bases). This CDR3 has 19 residues. Germline V gene lookup returns CDR1 LNHDA and CDR2 SQIVND (reference sequence). The V and J ends lost 7 bases and 5 bases respectively, with 29 bases between them. CDR3 amino acids: CASTYRGSGPFRGTGELFF. In DNA form, the CDR3 reads TGTGCCAGTACCTATCGGGGTAGCGGACCCTTCCGCGGGACCGGGGAGCTGTTTTTT.

The gene calls are TRBV10-3 and TRBJ2-3, with TRBD2 identical over 9 bases. Trimming took 4 bases from V and 1 from J; bases not matched to a gene: 12. Germline V lookup: CDR1 ENHRY, CDR2 SYGVKD. The CDR3 totals 18 residues. Written as DNA, the CDR3 is TGTGCCATCAGTGTACCTAGCGGGGTGGCCTTGGGCACAGATACGCAGTATTTT. It codes for CAISVPSGVALGTDTQYF.

The gene calls are TRBV5-1 and TRBJ2-7; D call uncertain. The germline CDR1 and CDR2 sequences are SGHRS and YFSETQ. The V end was cut by 4 bases, the J end by 3 bases, with 14 bases between. The CDR3 loop spans 14 amino acids. CDR3: CASSDWPPYYEQYF. The CDR3 bases are TGCGCCAGCAGCGATTGGCCTCCCTACTACGAGCAGTACTTC.

The chain employs TRBV11-2 and TRBJ2-4; D call uncertain. Germline V lookup: CDR1 SGHAT, CDR2 FQNNGV. V was trimmed by 4 bases and J by 8 bases, leaving 6 bases between them. The CDR3 has 11 residues. CDR3 protein: CASSSWDIQYF. In DNA form, the CDR3 reads TGTGCCAGCAGCTCGTGGGACATTCAGTACTTC.

At least ten counts were recorded for this clonotype. The genes are TRBV29-1 and TRBJ2-4; 7 bases align to TRBD1. Trimming cost V 5 bases and J 1 base; bases outside gene matches: 5. This CDR3 has 14 amino acids. The germline V gene encodes CDR1 SQVTM and CDR2 ANQGSEA. The CDR3 spells CSVKTGVAKNIQYF. The CDR3 coding sequence is TGCAGCGTTAAAACAGGGGTGGCCAAAAACATTCAGTACTTC.